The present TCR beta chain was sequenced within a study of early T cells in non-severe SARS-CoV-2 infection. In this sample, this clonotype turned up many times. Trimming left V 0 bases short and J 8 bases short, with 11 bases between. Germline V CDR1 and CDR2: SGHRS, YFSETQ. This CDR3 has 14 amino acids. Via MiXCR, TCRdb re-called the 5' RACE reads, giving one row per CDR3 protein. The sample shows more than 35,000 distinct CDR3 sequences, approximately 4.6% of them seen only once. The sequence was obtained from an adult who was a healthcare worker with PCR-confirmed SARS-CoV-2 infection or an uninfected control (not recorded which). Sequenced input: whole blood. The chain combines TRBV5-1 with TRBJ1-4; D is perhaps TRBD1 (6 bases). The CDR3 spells CASSLGDNREKLFF. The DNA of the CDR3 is TGCGCCAGCAGCTTGGGGGACAACAGGGAAAAACTGTTTTTT.